This T cell receptor (beta chain) was sequenced during a study of blood T cell repertoires in COVID-19 (dated by TCRdb to the early 2020s). A note on the overall study: The collaborator samples originated in the United States, Italy and Spain and spanned the acute and convalescent phases of COVID-19. A de-identified subject ID, COVID-19 status, age in years and sex were almost always included in the sample metadata. Deeply sampled blood TCRbeta repertoires from subjects exposed to, actively infected with, or recovered from COVID-19 were included in the dataset. The samples were drawn from two sources: the first 160 participants of the ongoing ImmuneRACE study, and 950 to 1,500 subjects contributed by 6 global collaborators. The repertoires were made available in a free public database intended to serve as a resource for research on the immune response to SARS-CoV-2. The material from the prospective study consisted of cDNA or gDNA derived from T cells, B-cell-depleted T cells, or PBMCs. Where HLA class I and class II types were available, the types were taken from metadata supplied by the sample provider, not from assay-based typing. The research as a whole found: The amount of clinical and demographic metadata varied by source and participant and was provided uncurated.

V is reduced by 1 base and J by 2 bases, leaving a spacing of 9 bases between them. Taken from cysteine to phenylalanine, the CDR3 has 14 residues. Only the CDR3 DNA stays, 42 bases, in frame from base 1. The germline V gene supplies CDR1 SGHDN and CDR2 FVKESK. This clone was seen a handful of times. The antigen this receptor binds is unknown. No much larger clone is present one base from it, and per-base qualities are unavailable. The immunoSEQ Assay, a bias-controlled multiplex PCR, was used to amplify TCRbeta CDR3 regions from genomic DNA. As for the original processing: The number of nucleated cells in each sample was estimated by amplification of reference gene primers within the assay. To quantify the absolute abundance of each unique TCRbeta CDR3 rearrangement, sequence reads were collapsed and filtered. For each sample, productive Simpson clonality was calculated by taking the square root of Simpson's diversity index across productive rearrangements. In TCRdb, the immuneACCESS table is reduced to in-frame sequences with V and J assigned. These tables do not hold every clone; where another copy was compared, an unresolved V gene accounts for under half, and the others remain unexplained. The V and J calls and clone size are taken from that table; D and trimming were inferred from the DNA. This sample gives some 100,000 clones in total; under 90% of them show up just once. Jointly, the top ten make up 6.6% of the sample.

Each collaborating institution followed its own protocols to collect whole blood in K2EDTA tubes. For TCRbeta analysis, collaborators shipped samples as frozen whole blood, isolated PBMCs, or DNA extracted from either of those sample types. The sequence was obtained from a woman between 50 and 59 years old with acute or convalescent COVID-19. The chain couples TRBV14 to TRBJ2-7; the D segment cannot be called with confidence. The source material was peripheral blood. The bases are TGTGCCAGCAGCCAAGGACACCGTCCCTACGAGCAGTACTTC. It translates as CASSQGHRPYEQYF. The CDR3 plus the reference TRBV14 and TRBJ2-7 genes for the other parts give the full variable domain: EAGVTQFPSHSVIEKGQTVTLRCDPISGHDNLYWYRRVMGKEIKFLLHFVKESKQDESGMPNNRFLAERTGGTYSTLKVQPAELEDSGVYFCASSQGHRPYEQYFGPGTRLTVT.